Detailed here is one TCR beta chain. Its antigen is not identified. Trimming stripped 0 bases from V and 2 bases from J, with 11 bases between. The germline CDR1 and CDR2 sequences are SGHRS and YFSETQ. The CDR3 spans 16 residues. This sample was taken from a study of prognosis after radiotherapy for stage I lung cancer. Study at large: Therapy that ran concurrently with stereotactic body radiotherapy was given to no patient. Study observations and caveats: It was in patients who developed distant metastases that Shannon entropy after stereotactic body radiation therapy was lower.

TCR beta CDR3 amplification from genomic DNA was performed by two-round multiplex PCR. The first round of PCR was done with primers that matched each TRBV and TRBJ gene. TCRdb re-analysed the multiplex PCR reads in MiXCR, keeping a single row per CDR3 protein. The profile shows 10,000 to 15,000 distinct CDR3 sequences, roughly 40% of them singletons. The clonotype was recovered from a donor over 45 with non-small cell lung cancer. This specimen was PBMCs, taken before or after stereotactic body radiation therapy (not recorded which). The V gene is TRBV5-1, the J gene TRBJ2-2; D is undetermined. CDR3 region: CASSLDSRVNTGELFF. CDR3 nucleotide sequence: TGCGCCAGCAGCTTGGACTCTCGGGTCAACACCGGGGAGCTGTTTTTT.